This is a list of T cell receptor beta chains from one sample in a study of human T cells and chemical hapten exposure. TCRdb used MiXCR to reprocess the RACE reads, holding one entry per CDR3 protein. The sample contains fewer than 400,000 distinct CDR3 sequences, under 8% of which appear only once. Sequences were derived from whole blood, sampled in connection with sensitization to the hapten diphenylcyclopropenone (DPC). The receptors here all came from a woman aged 18-35 years with alopecia areata. Some clones in this sample may be carry-over from other donors' samples. Both conserved end residues are part of each CDR3. A D gene is named only where the DNA matches it firmly. Expanded clones are given a class, and other clones once, few, many or no size at all.

J	V	size	D	DNA	CDR3
TRBJ2-2	TRBV6-2/TRBV6-3	few	-	TGTGCCAGCAGCAATCGACAGAGACCGAACACCGGGGAGCTGTTTTTT	CASSNRQRPNTGELFF
TRBJ2-2	TRBV4-2	few	-	TGTGCCAGCAGCCAAGATCTCGGCTTTGCGAACACCGGGGAGCTGTTTTTT	CASSQDLGFANTGELFF
TRBJ2-3	TRBV10-3	-	TRBD1	TGTGCCATAACTCCGGGGACAGGGAGCACAGATACGCAGTATTTT	CAITPGTGSTDTQYF
TRBJ2-1	TRBV27	many	-	TGTGCCAGCAACTTGGGGGCCGGGATCTCGAGCCATGAGCAGTTCTTC	CASNLGAGISSHEQFF
TRBJ2-3	TRBV5-4	-	TRBD1	TGTGCCAGCAGCCAGGGACAGAGAACAGATACGCAGTATTTT	CASSQGQRTDTQYF
TRBJ2-1	TRBV9	few	TRBD2	TGTGCCAGCAGCGTAGGACTAGCGGGGTATAGCTCCTACAATGAGCAGTTCTTC	CASSVGLAGYSSYNEQFF
TRBJ1-4	TRBV7-2	few	TRBD1	TGTGCCAGCAGCCCGATCTCCGGGACAGGGACTGAAAAACTGTTTTTT	CASSPISGTGTEKLFF
TRBJ1-5	TRBV6-5	-	-	TGTGCCAGCAGCGCAACAGGACGTAATCAGCCCCAGCATTTT	CASSATGRNQPQHF
TRBJ1-6	TRBV18	few	-	TGTGCCAGCTCACCACCGCAGAGTGGTTCACCCCTCCACTTT	CASSPPQSGSPLHF
TRBJ2-7	TRBV6-5	-	-	TGTGCCAGCAGTTCCCAAGGGACATCTGGAATGGAGCAGTACTTC	CASSSQGTSGMEQYF
TRBJ2-3	TRBV3-1	few	-	TGTGCCAGCAGCCAAGGTCGGGGAAGCACAGATACGCAGTATTTT	CASSQGRGSTDTQYF
TRBJ2-3	TRBV6-5	-	-	TGTGCCAGCAGTTACGAGGTGGGCCAGGCGCAGTATTTT	CASSYEVGQAQYF
TRBJ2-3	TRBV6-5	-	-	TGTGCCAGCAGTTACGTGGCGGGGGCCGTTACTAGCACAGATACGCAGTATTTT	CASSYVAGAVTSTDTQYF
TRBJ1-1	TRBV2	many	TRBD1	TGTGCCAGCAGAGGACAGGGGGCCACTGAAGCTTTCTTT	CASRGQGATEAFF
TRBJ1-4	TRBV20-1	-	-	TGCAGTGCTAGAGGGCAGCCAGCAACTAATGAAAAACTGTTTTTT	CSARGQPATNEKLFF
TRBJ2-5	TRBV3-1	many	TRBD1	TGTGCCAGCAGCCCGATGACAGGGACGCAAGAGACCCAGTACTTC	CASSPMTGTQETQYF
TRBJ2-3	TRBV15	-	-	TGTGCCACCAGCAGAGCTGAACCCACGCAGTATTTT	CATSRAEPTQYF
TRBJ1-1	TRBV29-1	few	-	TGCAGCGTTGGGGGACAAGAGAACACTGAAGCTTTCTTT	CSVGGQENTEAFF
TRBJ2-5	TRBV27	-	-	TGTGCCAGCAGTTTAGATTACGGGACCCAGTACTTC	CASSLDYGTQYF
TRBJ1-6	TRBV20-1	few	-	TGCAGTGCCCCCGCAGGGCAGATTAATTCACCCCTCCACTTT	CSAPAGQINSPLHF
TRBJ2-5	TRBV7-2	few	-	TGTGCCAGCAGCCGAACTATTGAAGAGACCCAGTACTTC	CASSRTIEETQYF
TRBJ2-2	TRBV7-2	many	-	TGTGCCAGCAGCTTCGGATACAACACCGGGGAGCTGTTTTTT	CASSFGYNTGELFF
TRBJ1-1	TRBV7-2	-	-	TGTGCCACCAGGAGGGCCGTTCCCTCAAACACTGAAGCTTTCTTT	CATRRAVPSNTEAFF
TRBJ1-2	TRBV12-3/TRBV12-4	few	-	TGTGCCAGCAGTTCGTCCGCATTACCTGCTAACTATGGCTACACCTTC	CASSSSALPANYGYTF
TRBJ1-2	TRBV29-1	few	-	TGCAGCGTTGAACTAGGGGGCTATGGCTACACCTTC	CSVELGGYGYTF
TRBJ1-2	TRBV2	few	TRBD1	TGTGCCAGGAGGACAGGAACGGGTAGCTATGGCTACACCTTC	CARRTGTGSYGYTF
TRBJ2-1	TRBV6-5	many	TRBD2	TGTGCCAGCAGTACCTGGGAGCGGGGGGACAATGAGCAGTTCTTC	CASSTWERGDNEQFF
TRBJ2-7	TRBV2	few	-	TGTGCCAGCAGGAGGGGGGAGAACTACGAGCAGTACTTC	CASRRGENYEQYF
TRBJ1-1	TRBV18	few	-	TGTGCCAGCTCACCACGGGAGGGGGAATCTTTCTTT	CASSPREGESFF
TRBJ2-7	TRBV28	many	-	TGTGCCAGCAGTTTATCCCTACCTTGGGGTAGCTCCTACGAGCAGTACTTC	CASSLSLPWGSSYEQYF
TRBJ2-4	TRBV11-2	few	TRBD2	TGTGCCAGCAGCCCCGGGGGGGGATCTGCCAAAAACATTCAGTACTTC	CASSPGGGSAKNIQYF
TRBJ2-7	TRBV29-1	many	TRBD1	TGCAGCGTTGAGGGACAGGGCACCTACGAGCAGTACTTC	CSVEGQGTYEQYF
TRBJ1-5	TRBV4-3	few	-	TGCGCCAGCAGCCAATGGCCGACGGGGGATCAGCCCCAGCATTTT	CASSQWPTGDQPQHF
TRBJ2-2	TRBV7-8	-	TRBD2	TGTGCCAGCAGCTTAGTGGTAGCGGGGGACCTCACCGGGGAGCTGTTTTTT	CASSLVVAGDLTGELFF
TRBJ2-1	TRBV21-1	few	-	TGTGCCAGCAGCAAATTTGTCCAGGGGGACTCCTACAATGAGCAGTTCTTC	CASSKFVQGDSYNEQFF
TRBJ1-4	TRBV15	-	-	TGTGCCACCGTTCGGACCCGAGGGGCAACTAATGAAAAACTGTTTTTT	CATVRTRGATNEKLFF
TRBJ2-3	TRBV7-9	many	-	TGTGCCAGCAGCTTAGTGTCCGCTGCGGATACGCAGTATTTT	CASSLVSAADTQYF
TRBJ2-3	TRBV12-3/TRBV12-4	-	TRBD1	TGTGCCAGCAGAGGGACAGGGGCAGATACGCAGTATTTT	CASRGTGADTQYF
TRBJ1-1	TRBV6-1	-	-	TGTGCCAGCAGCTACAAGACAGCAATGAACACTGAAGCTTTCTTT	CASSYKTAMNTEAFF
TRBJ2-1	TRBV12-3/TRBV12-4	few	-	TGTGCCAGCAGTCTCGATCGGGCGGAGAATGAGCAGTTCTTC	CASSLDRAENEQFF
TRBJ1-1	TRBV20-1	many	TRBD1	TGCAGTGCTGGCAGACAGGGTGGGGCTTTCTTT	CSAGRQGGAFF
TRBJ2-5	TRBV11-2	-	TRBD2	TGTGCCAGCAGCCCACGGACTAGGGGACAAGAGACCCAGTACTTC	CASSPRTRGQETQYF
TRBJ1-1	TRBV9	few	-	TGTGCCAGCAGCGTAGAGGTCACTGAAGCTTTCTTT	CASSVEVTEAFF
TRBJ2-7	TRBV20-1	-	-	TGCAGTGCTAGAGACACCGACAAACCGACCTACGAGCAGTACTTC	CSARDTDKPTYEQYF
TRBJ2-1	TRBV7-9	-	TRBD1	TGTGCCAGCAGCACCCGGACAGGGGTACTCTACAATGAGCAGTTCTTC	CASSTRTGVLYNEQFF
TRBJ2-2	TRBV6-5	few	-	TGTGCCAGCAGCTGGGGGCGCCCCGCGAACACCGGGGAGCTGTTTTTT	CASSWGRPANTGELFF
TRBJ1-1	TRBV6-5	many	-	TGTGCCAGCAGTTACGGTCCCAGGGTTACTGAAGCTTTCTTT	CASSYGPRVTEAFF
TRBJ2-1	TRBV7-3	many	TRBD2	TGTGCCAGCAGCCCGAGCGGGACTAGCAATGAGCAGTTCTTC	CASSPSGTSNEQFF
TRBJ1-3	TRBV5-5	-	TRBD1	TGTGCCAGCAGCTTGGCAAAACAGGGGGCGGCCGGAAACACCATATATTTT	CASSLAKQGAAGNTIYF
TRBJ1-6	TRBV9	-	-	TGTGCCAGCAGCGCGACAGACAGAAATTCACCCCTCCACTTT	CASSATDRNSPLHF
TRBJ1-1	TRBV20-1	-	-	TGCAGTGCTAGTCAGGAGAACACTGAAGCTTTCTTT	CSASQENTEAFF
TRBJ1-1	TRBV11-1	few	-	TGTGCCAGCAGCTCCTATGGGGTTTTGAACACTGAAGCTTTCTTT	CASSSYGVLNTEAFF
TRBJ2-1	TRBV20-1	many	TRBD1	TGCAGTGCATCGACAGGGACCTCCTACAATGAGCAGTTCTTC	CSASTGTSYNEQFF
TRBJ2-1	TRBV19	many	TRBD1	TGTGCCAGTAAGAAGGGGGCCACTTACAATGAGCAGTTCTTC	CASKKGATYNEQFF
TRBJ2-7	TRBV11-2	many	TRBD1	TGTGCCAGCAGCTTGTTAACGGGACAGGGACCCTACGAGCAGTACTTC	CASSLLTGQGPYEQYF
TRBJ2-4	TRBV2	-	-	TGTGCCAGCAGTCTTCTGACGGGACCCGGAGACATTCAGTACTTC	CASSLLTGPGDIQYF
TRBJ1-2	TRBV3-1	many	-	TGTGCCAGCAGCCAATCAGGGGTTCTGGATGGCTACACCTTC	CASSQSGVLDGYTF
TRBJ2-5	TRBV6-6	-	TRBD1	TGTGCCAGCAGTCGGGACAGTGAGACCCAGTACTTC	CASSRDSETQYF
TRBJ1-5	TRBV7-2	few	TRBD1	TGTGCCAGCAGCCTCGGACAGGGGGCAAGGGTGGCCCAGCATTTT	CASSLGQGARVAQHF